The next 30 T cell receptor beta chains were all read from a single sample in a study of CD8 T cells in Susac syndrome. It was with random hexamers that roughly 0.5 to 1 ug RNA was reverse transcribed. TCRdb processed the immunoSEQ multiplex PCR reads anew with MiXCR; each CDR3 protein has one entry. Of about 76,000 distinct CDR3 sequences listed, 91% are singletons. Sequenced material: CD8+ T cells from PBMCs. These receptors all come from a human donor with multiple sclerosis.

The rearrangement links TRBV27 to TRBJ2-7; TRBD2 might be the D (7 bases). The germline V gene encodes CDR1 MNHEY and CDR2 SMNVEV (reference sequence). The CDR3 loop spans 14 amino acids. V lost 9 bases to trimming and J lost 4 bases, with 19 bases between them. CDR3 region: CASHQGGGIYEQYF. The CDR3 DNA sequence: TGTGCCAGTCATCAGGGAGGGGGGATTTACGAGCAGTACTTC.

In this sample, this clonotype turned up a few times. The CDR3 bases are TGTGCCAGTAGGGTGAAGGCTAGCGACGACTACGAGCAGTACTTC. Translated, it gives CASRVKASDDYEQYF. The V call is TRBV19, the J call TRBJ2-7; D may be TRBD2 (6 bases). CDR3 size: 15 residues. The germline V gene has CDR1 LNHDA and CDR2 SQIVND (reference sequence). The germline V and J ends were trimmed by 6 bases and 3 bases, with 18 bases remaining between them.

The CDR3 nucleotides read TGTGCCAGCTCACCACCAGGGGCCAGCCCCTACGAGCAGTACTTC. Amino acids: CASSPPGASPYEQYF. J is TRBJ2-7 and V is TRBV18, with D perhaps matching TRBD1 (5 bases). The CDR3 contains 15 residues. Trimming shortened V by 0 bases and J by 2 bases, and 11 bases separated the two germline ends. Germline CDR1 is KGHSH and CDR2 is LQKENI. Using reference TRBV18 and TRBJ2-7 for the parts outside the CDR3, the full variable domain is NAGVMQNPRHLVRRRGQEARLRCSPMKGHSHVYWYRQLPEEGLKFMVYLQKENIIDESGMPKERFSAEFPKEGPSILRIQQVVRGDSAAYFCASSPPGASPYEQYFGPGTRLTVT.

The V and J genes are TRBV4-3 and TRBJ2-3, with D perhaps assigned TRBD1 or TRBD2 (5 bases each). The CDR3 is 14 residues long. Trimming left V 3 bases short and J 3 bases short, with 10 bases between. CDR1 is LGHNA and CDR2 is YSLEER in the germline V gene. The CDR3 DNA sequence: TGCGCCAGCAGCCAGGGGACCAATACAGATACGCAGTATTTT. Its protein product is CASSQGTNTDTQYF.

V is TRBV6-5 and J is TRBJ2-7; 8 nucleotides match TRBD1. Germline assignment: CDR1 MNHEY and CDR2 SVGAGI. J was trimmed by 5 bases and V by 0 bases; bases with no gene match: 3. This CDR3 has 14 amino acids. The CDR3 sequence is CASSYSRDRNEQYF. The CDR3 nucleotides read TGTGCCAGCAGTTACTCGAGGGACAGGAACGAGCAGTACTTC.

This rearrangement joins TRBV5-1 to TRBJ1-2; tentatively, D is TRBD1 (6 bases). This CDR3 is built from 15 residues. Germline values: CDR1 SGHRS, CDR2 YFSETQ. The V end lost 0 bases, the J end lost 4 bases, and 13 bases lay between the germline ends. CDR3 sequence: CASSLDRGASYGYTF. The CDR3 DNA reads TGCGCCAGCAGCTTGGATCGGGGGGCGAGCTATGGCTACACCTTC.

The genes are TRBV19 and TRBJ1-5, with 8 bases matching TRBD1. The CDR3 length is 17 residues. Germline assignment: CDR1 LNHDA and CDR2 SQIVND (reference sequence). The V gene end was trimmed by 3 bases and the J gene end by 2 bases; junction bases not matched to a gene: 9. The CDR3 nucleotides read TGTGCCAGTAGTATCGCACAGGGGGTAGTCGGCAATCAGCCCCAGCATTTT. Translated, it gives CASSIAQGVVGNQPQHF.

The chain uses TRBV2 and TRBJ2-2; 7 bases agree with TRBD2. V shed 3 bases, J shed 8 bases, and the junction held 3 bases outside the gene matches. Germline V gene sequence: CDR1 SNHLY, CDR2 FYNNEI. This CDR3 contains 13 residues. Here the CDR3 DNA reads TGTGCCAGCAGTGACGGCGGGAGTGGGGAGCTGTTTTTT. This translates into CASSDGGSGELFF.

V and J are TRBV4-1 and TRBJ1-1, with TRBD1 as a possible D gene (5 bases). There are 13 residues in the CDR3. The ends were cut back, 0 bases at V and 9 bases at J, with 11 bases in the middle. Germline-derived CDR1 and CDR2 are MGHRA and YSYEKL. CDR3 sequence: CASSQERGGKAFF. CDR3 bases: TGCGCCAGCAGCCAAGAAAGGGGAGGAAAAGCTTTCTTT.

V is TRBV13 and J is TRBJ2-1; D is possibly TRBD1 (6 bases). Germline CDR1 reads PRHDT; CDR2 reads FYEKMQ (reference sequence). CDR3 size: 17 residues. Between the trimmed V and J ends, which lost 5 bases and 0 bases, there was a span of 17 bases. The CDR3 sequence: CASSPARGDFSYNEQFF. The CDR3 DNA reads as TGTGCCAGCAGCCCGGCCAGGGGTGACTTCTCCTACAATGAGCAGTTCTTC.

The chain employs TRBV5-6 and TRBJ2-1; TRBD2 aligns across 8 bases. After removal of 2 bases from V and 4 bases from J, the junction contained 5 bases not matched to a gene. The germline CDR1 and CDR2 sequences are SGHDT and YYEEEE. The CDR3 consists of 15 residues. Written as DNA, the CDR3 is TGTGCCAGCAGCTTTGGGACTAGTGATTACAATGAGCAGTTCTTC. Translating gives CASSFGTSDYNEQFF.

The rearrangement uses TRBV4-3 and TRBJ2-3; weak D call: TRBD2 (7 bases). Germline V gene sequence: CDR1 LGHNA, CDR2 YSLEER. The CDR3 extends over 13 amino acids. Trimming removed 1 base from V and 13 bases from J, with 15 bases in between. The CDR3 sequence: CASSQVPREGEYF. DNA for the CDR3: TGCGCCAGCAGCCAAGTTCCGAGGGAGGGGGAGTATTTT.

This clonotype was seen a single time. The chain joins TRBV28 to TRBJ1-5; D is ambiguous. The ends were cut back, 5 bases at V and 11 bases at J, with 16 bases in the middle. CDR1 and CDR2 from the germline V gene are MDHEN and SYDVKM. CDR3 length equals 13 residues. This CDR3 is CASSRPEDRSQHF. Here the CDR3 DNA reads TGTGCCAGCAGTCGGCCTGAGGATCGATCCCAGCATTTT.

The chain joins TRBV19 to TRBJ1-6; 8 nucleotides agree with TRBD1. The germline CDR1 and CDR2 sequences are LNHDA and SQIVND (reference sequence). The CDR3 length is 17 residues. Germline trimming cut 5 bases from V and 1 base from J; bases unmatched to any gene: 7. CDR3 coding DNA: TGTGCCAGTAGTCTTCAGGGGGCAAGATCCTATAATTCACCCCTCCACTTT. It encodes CASSLQGARSYNSPLHF.

V gene TRBV6-6 combines with J gene TRBJ1-1, with D possibly TRBD1 on 5 matching bases. CDR1 and CDR2 from the germline V gene are MNHNY and SVGAGI (reference sequence). The CDR3 totals 12 residues. The ends were cut back, 2 bases at V and 5 bases at J, with 6 bases in the middle. For the CDR3, the DNA is TGTGCCAGCAGTTACGGGGGAACTGAAGCTTTCTTT. As protein: CASSYGGTEAFF.

V and J are TRBV4-3 and TRBJ2-7; 12 nucleotides line up with TRBD1. Germline lookup yields CDR1 LGHNA and CDR2 YSLEER. The CDR3 runs to 15 residues. Trimming removed 3 bases from V and 5 bases from J; junction bases left unmatched: 5. The DNA of the CDR3 is TGCGCCAGCAGCCACCAGGGACAGGGGGCGGACGAGCAGTACTTC. It codes for CASSHQGQGADEQYF.

The chain joins TRBV14 to TRBJ2-1, with 14 bases aligning to TRBD2. V was pared by 1 base and J by 7 bases, with 15 bases of the junction left unmatched. The CDR3 loop spans 20 amino acids. CDR1 is SGHDN, CDR2 FVKESK, per germline. Written as DNA, the CDR3 is TGTGCCAGCAGCCAAGCCGTCCCGGGACTAGCGGGAGAATTTGGTAATGAGCAGTTCTTC. Protein product: CASSQAVPGLAGEFGNEQFF.

The chain carries TRBV7-6 and TRBJ1-5, with D uncertain. Germline-derived CDR1 and CDR2 are SGHVS and FNYEAQ. The CDR3 loop spans 13 amino acids. Deletions cut 7 bases from V and 9 bases from J, with 16 bases between. This CDR3 reads CASTLQQFRPQHF. The CDR3 DNA is TGTGCCAGCACCCTCCAGCAGTTCCGGCCCCAGCATTTT.

This chain links TRBV9 with TRBJ2-1, with 11 bases lining up with TRBD2. J gave up 7 bases and V 2 bases, and 8 bases lay outside the gene matches. CDR3 length equals 16 residues. The germline gives CDR1 SGDLS, CDR2 YYNGEE. The CDR3 here is CASSVSSGGLRNEQFF. CDR3 sequence (DNA): TGTGCCAGCAGCGTGTCTAGCGGGGGGTTGAGGAATGAGCAGTTCTTC.

The CDR3 DNA is TGTGCCAGCAGTCCCGGTCCCATTAGCGGAAATGAGCAGTTCTTC. Residues: CASSPGPISGNEQFF. The gene calls are TRBV12-3 or TRBV12-4 and TRBJ2-1; maybe TRBD2 (6 bases). The CDR3 loop spans 15 amino acids. Trimming pared 5 bases from V and 7 bases from J, leaving 18 bases between.

This chain uses TRBV11-2 with TRBJ2-5; D remains unclear. The germline V gene encodes CDR1 SGHAT and CDR2 FQNNGV. The CDR3 has 16 amino acids. Between the trimmed V and J ends, which lost 6 bases and 0 bases, there was a span of 17 bases. The CDR3 spells CASSRGRQPNQETQYF. CDR3 in DNA: TGTGCCAGCAGTAGAGGTAGACAACCCAACCAAGAGACCCAGTACTTC.

The chain employs TRBV20-1 and TRBJ2-1; the D gene is possibly TRBD1 (5 bases). The CDR3 covers 12 residues. Germline values: CDR1 DFQATT, CDR2 SNEGSKA (reference sequence). V was shortened by 0 bases and J by 9 bases, with 9 bases between the two germline ends. The CDR3 protein is CSAREGAPEQFF. The CDR3 DNA follows: TGCAGTGCTAGAGAAGGGGCTCCTGAGCAGTTCTTC.

The chain is built from TRBV2 and TRBJ1-4, with TRBD1 as a possible D gene (6 bases). This CDR3 spans 15 amino acids. V was cut by 6 bases and J by 7 bases, with 18 bases left in between. Germline-derived CDR1 and CDR2 are SNHLY and FYNNEI. The CDR3 loop is CASSPRGGVSEKLFF. The CDR3 bases are TGTGCCAGCAGCCCGAGGGGGGGGGTGAGTGAAAAACTGTTTTTT.

The chain uses TRBV15 and TRBJ2-1; no firm D call. The ends were cut back, 0 bases at V and 0 bases at J, with 12 bases in the middle. CDR3 length: 17 residues. The germline gives CDR1 LNHNV, CDR2 YYDKDF (reference sequence). CDR3 protein: CATSRDDPTSSYNEQFF. The CDR3 region has the DNA TGTGCCACCAGCAGAGATGATCCCACAAGCTCCTACAATGAGCAGTTCTTC.

V gene TRBV28 combines with J gene TRBJ2-7; 11 nucleotides match TRBD1. V shed 9 bases, J shed 3 bases, and the junction held 4 bases outside the gene matches. The CDR3 is made up of 13 amino acids. The germline V gene encodes CDR1 MDHEN and CDR2 SYDVKM. CDR3 residues: CASRDRGYYEQYF. CDR3 DNA sequence: TGTGCCAGTCGGGACAGGGGGTACTACGAGCAGTACTTC.

The rearrangement links TRBV29-1 to TRBJ2-5, with 7 bases that match TRBD2. Germline V gene sequence: CDR1 SQVTM, CDR2 ANQGSEA. The CDR3 is 12 amino acids. J was trimmed by 5 bases and V by 1 base; bases with no gene match: 1. The CDR3 is CSVEAREETQYF. CDR3 nucleotides: TGCAGCGTTGAAGCGCGGGAGGAGACCCAGTACTTC.

The CDR3 loop is CASSGNRDRGHEAGELFF. The CDR3 DNA is TGTGCCAGCAGCGGGAACCGGGACAGGGGGCACGAGGCCGGGGAGCTGTTTTTT. The chain has TRBV9 and TRBJ2-2; TRBD1 agrees at 12 bases. V shed 3 bases, J shed 6 bases, and the junction held 12 bases outside the gene matches. Germline assignment: CDR1 SGDLS and CDR2 YYNGEE. The length of the CDR3 is 18 residues.

The rearrangement joins TRBV19 to TRBJ2-6; D gene uncertain. V was shortened by 6 bases and J by 0 bases, with 6 bases between the two germline ends. Germline V CDR1 and CDR2: LNHDA, SQIVND (reference sequence). CDR3 length equals 14 residues. CDR3 sequence (DNA): TGTGCCAGTAGAAAGGGCTCTGGGGCCAACGTCCTGACTTTC. Protein product: CASRKGSGANVLTF.

V gene TRBV24-1 combines with J gene TRBJ1-2, with a tentative D call TRBD1 (5 bases). The CDR3 has 14 residues. The ends were cut back, 0 bases at V and 6 bases at J, with 10 bases in the middle. CDR1 is KGHDR, CDR2 SFDVKD, per germline. CDR3 sequence (DNA): TGTGCCACCAGTGATTTGAACAGGAGAGATGGCTACACCTTC. Amino acid sequence: CATSDLNRRDGYTF.

The V call is TRBV19, the J call TRBJ1-5; the D gene is possibly TRBD1 (6 bases). The V and J ends lost 4 bases and 7 bases respectively, with 11 bases between them. The CDR3 totals 13 residues. CDR1 LNHDA and CDR2 SQIVND come from the germline V gene (reference sequence). CDR3 sequence reads: CASSTQGGQPQHF. Here the CDR3 DNA reads TGTGCCAGTAGTACACAGGGTGGGCAGCCCCAGCATTTT.